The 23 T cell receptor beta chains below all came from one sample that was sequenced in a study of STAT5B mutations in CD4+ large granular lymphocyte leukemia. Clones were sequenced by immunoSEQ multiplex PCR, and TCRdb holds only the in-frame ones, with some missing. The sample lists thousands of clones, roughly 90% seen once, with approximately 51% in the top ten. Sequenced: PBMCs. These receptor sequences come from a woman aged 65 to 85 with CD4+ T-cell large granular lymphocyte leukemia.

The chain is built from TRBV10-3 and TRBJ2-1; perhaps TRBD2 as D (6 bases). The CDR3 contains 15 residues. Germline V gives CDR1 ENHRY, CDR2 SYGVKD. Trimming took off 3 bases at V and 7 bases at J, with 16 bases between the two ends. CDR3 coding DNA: TGTGCCATCAGTGAAGATCGGGGGTTAGGGAATGAGCAGTTCTTC. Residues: CAISEDRGLGNEQFF.

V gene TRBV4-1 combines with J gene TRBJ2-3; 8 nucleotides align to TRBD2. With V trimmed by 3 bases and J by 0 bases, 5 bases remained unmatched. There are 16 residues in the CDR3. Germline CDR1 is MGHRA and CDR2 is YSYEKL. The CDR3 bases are TGCGCCAGCAGCCAGTGGACTAGCCATAGCACAGATACGCAGTATTTT. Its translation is CASSQWTSHSTDTQYF.

Here the CDR3 DNA reads TGTGCCAGCAGCCCGGACAGGGGGACGGGCTATGGCTACACCTTC. This translates into CASSPDRGTGYGYTF. J is TRBJ1-2 and V is TRBV27; 10 bases match TRBD1. V was clipped by 6 bases and J by 4 bases; unmatched bases: 8. CDR1 MNHEY and CDR2 SMNVEV come from the germline V gene (reference sequence). This CDR3 comprises 15 residues.

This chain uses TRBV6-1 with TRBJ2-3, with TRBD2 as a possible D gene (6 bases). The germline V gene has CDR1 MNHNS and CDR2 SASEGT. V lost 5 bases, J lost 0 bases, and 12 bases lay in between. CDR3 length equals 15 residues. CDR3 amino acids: CASSRAGRSTDTQYF. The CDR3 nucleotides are TGTGCCAGCAGTCGAGCGGGCAGGAGCACAGATACGCAGTATTTT.

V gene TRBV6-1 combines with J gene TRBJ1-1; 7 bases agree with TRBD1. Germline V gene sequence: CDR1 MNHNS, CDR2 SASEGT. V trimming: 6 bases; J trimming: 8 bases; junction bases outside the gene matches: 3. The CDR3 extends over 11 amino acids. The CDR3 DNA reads TGTGCCAGCAGCAGGACAGGCGAAGCTTTCTTT. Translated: CASSRTGEAFF.

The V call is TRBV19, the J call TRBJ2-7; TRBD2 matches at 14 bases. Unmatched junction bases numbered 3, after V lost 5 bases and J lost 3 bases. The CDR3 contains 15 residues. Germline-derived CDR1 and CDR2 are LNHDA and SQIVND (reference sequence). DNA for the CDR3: TGTGCCAGTAGTCCGACTAGCGGGGGGGGCTACGAGCAGTACTTC. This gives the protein CASSPTSGGGYEQYF. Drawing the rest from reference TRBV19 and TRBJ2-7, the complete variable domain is DGGITQSPKYLFRKEGQNVTLSCEQNLNHDAMYWYRQDPGQGLRLIYYSQIVNDFQKGDIAEGYSVSREKKESFPLTVTSAQKNPTAFYLCASSPTSGGGYEQYFGPGTRLTVT.

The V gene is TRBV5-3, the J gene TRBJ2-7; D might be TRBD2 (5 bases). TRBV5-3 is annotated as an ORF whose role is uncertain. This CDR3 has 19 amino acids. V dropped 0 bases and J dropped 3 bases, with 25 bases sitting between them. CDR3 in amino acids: CARSLVFGDPSSGNYEQYF. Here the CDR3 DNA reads TGTGCCAGAAGCTTGGTTTTTGGGGATCCCAGCTCGGGAAACTACGAGCAGTACTTC.

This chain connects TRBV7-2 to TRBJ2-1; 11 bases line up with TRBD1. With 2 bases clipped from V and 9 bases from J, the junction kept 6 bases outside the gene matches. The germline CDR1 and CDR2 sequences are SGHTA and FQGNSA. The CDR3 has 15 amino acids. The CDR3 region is CASSLTGTGGVEQFF. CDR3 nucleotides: TGTGCCAGCAGCTTAACCGGGACAGGGGGTGTTGAGCAGTTCTTC.

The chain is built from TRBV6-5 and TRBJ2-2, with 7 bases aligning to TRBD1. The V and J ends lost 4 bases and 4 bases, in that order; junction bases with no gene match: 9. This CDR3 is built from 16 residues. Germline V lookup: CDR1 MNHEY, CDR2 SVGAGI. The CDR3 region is CASSSQGDRPTGELFF. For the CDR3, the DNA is TGTGCCAGCAGTTCACAAGGGGACAGACCCACCGGGGAGCTGTTTTTT.

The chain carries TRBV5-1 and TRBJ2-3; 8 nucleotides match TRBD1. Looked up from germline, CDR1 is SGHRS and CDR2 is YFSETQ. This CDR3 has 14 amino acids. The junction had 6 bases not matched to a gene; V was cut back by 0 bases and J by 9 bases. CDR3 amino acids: CASSLESTGGTQYF. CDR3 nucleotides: TGCGCCAGCAGCTTGGAATCAACAGGGGGGACGCAGTATTTT.

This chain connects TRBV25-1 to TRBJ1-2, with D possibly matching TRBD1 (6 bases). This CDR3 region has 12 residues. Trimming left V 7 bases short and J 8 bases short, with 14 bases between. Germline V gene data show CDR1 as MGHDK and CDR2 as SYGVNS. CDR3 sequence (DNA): TGTGCCAGCAACACCGGGACAACAGGCTACACCTTC. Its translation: CASNTGTTGYTF.

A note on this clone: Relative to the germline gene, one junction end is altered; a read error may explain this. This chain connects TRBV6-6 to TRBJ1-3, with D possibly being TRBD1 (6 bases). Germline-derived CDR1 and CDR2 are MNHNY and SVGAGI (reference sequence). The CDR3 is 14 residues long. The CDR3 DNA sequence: TGTGCCGGCAGTTTCGACAGGCCTGGAAACACCATATATTTT. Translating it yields CAGSFDRPGNTIYF.

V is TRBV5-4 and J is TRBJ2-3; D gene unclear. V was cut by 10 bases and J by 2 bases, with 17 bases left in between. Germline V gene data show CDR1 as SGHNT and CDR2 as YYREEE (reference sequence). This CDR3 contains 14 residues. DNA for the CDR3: TGTGCCTTCCACCGCGGTACAACCACAGATACGCAGTATTTT. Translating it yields CAFHRGTTTDTQYF.

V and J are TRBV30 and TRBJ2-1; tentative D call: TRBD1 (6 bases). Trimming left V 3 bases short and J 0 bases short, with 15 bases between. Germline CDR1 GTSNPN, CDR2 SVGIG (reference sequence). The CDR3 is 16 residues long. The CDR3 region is CAWSHWGQSSYNEQFF. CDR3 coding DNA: TGTGCCTGGAGCCACTGGGGGCAGAGCTCCTACAATGAGCAGTTCTTC. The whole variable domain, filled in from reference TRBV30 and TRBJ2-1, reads SQTIHQWPATLVQPVGSPLSLECTVEGTSNPNLYWYRQAAGRGLQLLFYSVGIGQISSEVPQNLSASRPQDRQFILSSKKLLLSDSGFYLCAWSHWGQSSYNEQFFGPGTRLTVL.

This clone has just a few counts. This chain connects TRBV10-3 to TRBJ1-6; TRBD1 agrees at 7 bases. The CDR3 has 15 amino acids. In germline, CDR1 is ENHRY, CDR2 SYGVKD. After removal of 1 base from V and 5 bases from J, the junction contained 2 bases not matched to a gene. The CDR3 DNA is TGTGCCATCAGTGAGTTGGGACAGAATAATTCACCCCTCCACTTT. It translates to CAISELGQNNSPLHF.

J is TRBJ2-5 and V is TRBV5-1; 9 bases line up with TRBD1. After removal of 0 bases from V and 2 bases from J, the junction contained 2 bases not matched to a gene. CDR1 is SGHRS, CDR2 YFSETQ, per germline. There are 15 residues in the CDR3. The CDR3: CASSLGDRVQETQYF. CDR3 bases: TGCGCCAGCAGCTTGGGGGACAGGGTTCAAGAGACCCAGTACTTC.

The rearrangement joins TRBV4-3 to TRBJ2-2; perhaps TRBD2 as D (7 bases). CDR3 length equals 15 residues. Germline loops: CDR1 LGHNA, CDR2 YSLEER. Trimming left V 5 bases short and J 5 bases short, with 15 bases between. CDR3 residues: CASSYNGGRTGELFF. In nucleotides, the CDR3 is TGCGCCAGCAGCTACAACGGGGGGCGGACCGGGGAGCTGTTTTTT.

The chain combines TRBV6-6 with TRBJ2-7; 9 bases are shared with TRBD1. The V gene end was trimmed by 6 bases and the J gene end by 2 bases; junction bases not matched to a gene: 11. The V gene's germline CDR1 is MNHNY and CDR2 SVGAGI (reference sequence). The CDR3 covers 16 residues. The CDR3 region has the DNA TGTGCCAGCAGACCCAGAACAGGGGGCGGAACCTACGAGCAGTACTTC. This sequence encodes CASRPRTGGGTYEQYF.

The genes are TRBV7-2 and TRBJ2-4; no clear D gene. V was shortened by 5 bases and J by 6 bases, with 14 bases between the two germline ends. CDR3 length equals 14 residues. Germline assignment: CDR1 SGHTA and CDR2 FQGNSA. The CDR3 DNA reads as TGTGCCAGCAGCCCAAGAGGACGTAGAAACATTCAGTACTTC. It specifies CASSPRGRRNIQYF.

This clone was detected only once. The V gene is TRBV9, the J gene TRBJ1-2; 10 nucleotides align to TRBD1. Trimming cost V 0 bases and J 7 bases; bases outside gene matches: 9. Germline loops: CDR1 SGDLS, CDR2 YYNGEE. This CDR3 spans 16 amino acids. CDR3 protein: CASSVGGQGTEGGYTF. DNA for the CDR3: TGTGCCAGCAGCGTAGGGGGACAGGGGACCGAGGGTGGCTACACCTTC.

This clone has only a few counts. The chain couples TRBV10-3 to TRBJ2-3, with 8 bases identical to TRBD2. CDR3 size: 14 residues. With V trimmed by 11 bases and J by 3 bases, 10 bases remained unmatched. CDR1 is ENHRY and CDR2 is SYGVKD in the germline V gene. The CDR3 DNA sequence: TGTGCCGGACGGAGGGCGGGGGGAACAGATACGCAGTATTTT. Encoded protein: CAGRRAGGTDTQYF.

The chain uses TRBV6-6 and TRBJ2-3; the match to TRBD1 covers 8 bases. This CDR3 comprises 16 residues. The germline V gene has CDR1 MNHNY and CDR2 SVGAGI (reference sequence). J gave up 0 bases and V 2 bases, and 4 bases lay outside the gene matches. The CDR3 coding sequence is TGTGCCAGCAGTTACGGACAGGGTATCAGCACAGATACGCAGTATTTT. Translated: CASSYGQGISTDTQYF.

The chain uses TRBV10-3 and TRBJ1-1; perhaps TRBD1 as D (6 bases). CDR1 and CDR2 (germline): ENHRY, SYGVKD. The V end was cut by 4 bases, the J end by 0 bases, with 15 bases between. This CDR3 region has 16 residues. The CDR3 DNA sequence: TGTGCCATCAGTGCCTCTGGGGGGCGAGTGAACACTGAAGCTTTCTTT. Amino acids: CAISASGGRVNTEAFF.